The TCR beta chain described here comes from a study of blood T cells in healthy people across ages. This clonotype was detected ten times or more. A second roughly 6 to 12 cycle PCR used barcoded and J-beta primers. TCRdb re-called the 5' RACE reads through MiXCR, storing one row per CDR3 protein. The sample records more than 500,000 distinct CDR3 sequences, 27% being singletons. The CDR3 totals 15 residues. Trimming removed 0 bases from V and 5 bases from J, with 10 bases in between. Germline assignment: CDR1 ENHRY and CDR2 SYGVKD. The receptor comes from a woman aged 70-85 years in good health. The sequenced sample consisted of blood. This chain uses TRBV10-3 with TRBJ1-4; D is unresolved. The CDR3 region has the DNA TGTGCCATCAGTGAGTCGCCCTTGACAAATGAAAAACTGTTTTTT. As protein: CAISESPLTNEKLFF.